The clone carrying this T cell receptor beta chain was recorded a few times. The V gene's germline CDR1 is SGHTA and CDR2 FQGNSA. This CDR3 comprises 17 residues. Trimming pared 0 bases from V and 2 bases from J, leaving 14 bases between. Authors' methods: For nucleated cells, counts were estimated from reference gene primer amplification. Assay used: immunoSEQ multiplex PCR; TCRdb lists only in-frame clones, some missing. V, J and clone size are those of that table, while D and trimming were read from the DNA. In the table there are roughly 180,000 clones, approximately 80% of which are singletons. This sample is drawn from a study of blood T cell repertoires in COVID-19.

Sequencing was performed on PBMCs or T cells enriched from blood (not recorded which). This sequence joins TRBV7-2 and TRBJ1-5; unclear D gene. This sequence originates from a man in his sixties who had been exposed to COVID-19. This chain's CDR3 is CASSLAGGRMGNQPQHF. CDR3 nucleotide sequence: TGTGCCAGCAGCTTAGCGGGCGGGCGGATGGGCAATCAGCCCCAGCATTTT.